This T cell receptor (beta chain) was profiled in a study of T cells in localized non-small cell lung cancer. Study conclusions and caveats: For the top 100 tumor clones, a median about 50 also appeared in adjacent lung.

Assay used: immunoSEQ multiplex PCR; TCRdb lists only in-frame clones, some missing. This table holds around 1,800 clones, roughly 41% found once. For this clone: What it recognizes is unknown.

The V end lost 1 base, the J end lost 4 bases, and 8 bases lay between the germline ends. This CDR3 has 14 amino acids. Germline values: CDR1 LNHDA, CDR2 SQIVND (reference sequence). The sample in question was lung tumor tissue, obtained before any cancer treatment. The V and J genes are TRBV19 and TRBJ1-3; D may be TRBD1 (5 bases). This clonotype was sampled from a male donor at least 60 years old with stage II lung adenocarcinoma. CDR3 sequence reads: CASSIGGRGNTIYF. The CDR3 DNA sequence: TGTGCCAGTAGTATAGGGGGCAGAGGAAACACCATATATTTT.